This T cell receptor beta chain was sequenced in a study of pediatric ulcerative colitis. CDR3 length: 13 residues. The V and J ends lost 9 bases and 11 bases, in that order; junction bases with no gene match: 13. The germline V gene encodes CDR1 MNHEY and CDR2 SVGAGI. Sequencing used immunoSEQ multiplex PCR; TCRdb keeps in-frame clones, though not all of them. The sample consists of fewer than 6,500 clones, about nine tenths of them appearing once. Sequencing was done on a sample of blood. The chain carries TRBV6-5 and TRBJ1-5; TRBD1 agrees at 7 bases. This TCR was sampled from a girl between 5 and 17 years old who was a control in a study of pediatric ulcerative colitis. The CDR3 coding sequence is TGTGCCAGTTGGGGGTCGACAGGGCCGACCCAGCATTTT. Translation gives CASWGSTGPTQHF.